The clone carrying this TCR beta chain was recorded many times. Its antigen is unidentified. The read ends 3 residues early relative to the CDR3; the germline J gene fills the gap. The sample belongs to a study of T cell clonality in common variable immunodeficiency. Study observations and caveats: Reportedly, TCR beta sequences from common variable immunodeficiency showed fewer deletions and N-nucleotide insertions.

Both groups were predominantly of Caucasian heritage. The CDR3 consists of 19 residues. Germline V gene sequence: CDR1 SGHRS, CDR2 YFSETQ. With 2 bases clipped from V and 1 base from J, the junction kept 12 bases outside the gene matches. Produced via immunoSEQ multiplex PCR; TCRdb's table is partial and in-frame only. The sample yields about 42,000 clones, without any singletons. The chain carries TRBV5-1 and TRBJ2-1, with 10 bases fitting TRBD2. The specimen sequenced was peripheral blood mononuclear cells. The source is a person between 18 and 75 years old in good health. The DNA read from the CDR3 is TGCGCCAGCAGCTTTATGCCTAGCGGGAGTTCGTGGTCCTACAATGAG. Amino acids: CASSFMPSGSSWSYNE. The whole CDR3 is CASSFMPSGSSWSYNEQFF.